These T cell receptor beta chains were read from a single sample in a study of T cells after yellow fever vaccination. TCRdb independently ran MiXCR on the 5' RACE reads; one entry per CDR3 protein. The table has a few hundred thousand distinct CDR3 sequences, approximately 3.8% seen once. The sequences come from PBMCs, collected on the day of the yellow fever booster vaccination. The receptor set was obtained from a man aged 18 to 29 who received the YFV17D yellow fever vaccine. CDR3s include the opening cysteine and the closing phenylalanine or tryptophan.

v_gene: TRBV11-2; CDR3aa: CASSLGEQNRAFF
v_gene: TRBV7-9; CDR3aa: CASSRGREGQETQYF
v_gene: TRBV30; CDR3aa: CAWSDRFNQPQHF
v_gene: TRBV28; CDR3aa: CASSLRFRETQYF
v_gene: TRBV2; CDR3aa: CASREGQTDTQYF
v_gene: TRBV7-2; CDR3aa: CAASLSTDTQYF
v_gene: TRBV29-1; CDR3aa: CSVDSTGTDTQYF
v_gene: TRBV5-1; CDR3aa: CASSLAGGTTNEQFF
v_gene: TRBV6-5; CDR3aa: CASSPRQGSYEQYF
v_gene: TRBV7-9; CDR3aa: CASSAPGSNYGYTF
v_gene: TRBV4-3; CDR3aa: CASSPEGQGAFGYTF
v_gene: TRBV12-3/TRBV12-4; CDR3aa: CASIFGGSGNTIYF
v_gene: TRBV7-9; CDR3aa: CASSSRDRGQETQYF
v_gene: TRBV3-1; CDR3aa: CASSQAFSRGRNRYTF
v_gene: TRBV5-4; CDR3aa: CASSPGSIYEQYF
v_gene: TRBV2; CDR3aa: CASRGLLANIQYF
v_gene: TRBV6-2/TRBV6-3; CDR3aa: CASGKRRHSLYQETQYF
v_gene: TRBV3-1; CDR3aa: CASSRTGSRQPQHF
v_gene: TRBV6-5; CDR3aa: CASSYSAGQETQYF
v_gene: TRBV9; CDR3aa: CASSVGEGLWNSPLHF
v_gene: TRBV19; CDR3aa: CASSGARGVTDTQYF
v_gene: TRBV5-6; CDR3aa: CASSLGSAGNQPQHF
v_gene: TRBV5-1; CDR3aa: CASSLDIRETQYF
v_gene: TRBV3-1; CDR3aa: CASSQDTGANQPQHF
v_gene: TRBV7-2; CDR3aa: CASSAGPYNEQFF
v_gene: TRBV5-6; CDR3aa: CASSFADNTEAFF
v_gene: TRBV24-1; CDR3aa: CATSGGADSSYNSPLHF
v_gene: TRBV7-2; CDR3aa: CASSLSRTVNEQFF
v_gene: TRBV30; CDR3aa: CAWDPGLNNSPLHF
v_gene: TRBV20-1; CDR3aa: CSAKDQGTDTQYF
v_gene: TRBV7-3; CDR3aa: CASSLRPGETQYF
v_gene: TRBV6-5; CDR3aa: CASSLWGGGDTQYF
v_gene: TRBV7-2; CDR3aa: CAWSLSGGQPQHF
v_gene: TRBV11-2; CDR3aa: CASSLVGGGGRYNEQFF
v_gene: TRBV5-1; CDR3aa: CASSGSGTGEETQYF
v_gene: TRBV5-1; CDR3aa: CASSQGLAPDTQYF
v_gene: TRBV27; CDR3aa: CASSLRSPPGAFF
v_gene: TRBV18; CDR3aa: CASSQDRQIGTRAFF
v_gene: TRBV25-1; CDR3aa: CASSESGGRDNEKLFF
v_gene: TRBV5-1; CDR3aa: CASSPLYGTGRGTGELFF
v_gene: TRBV10-3; CDR3aa: CAISDFGMNTEAFF
v_gene: TRBV29-1; CDR3aa: CSVFLGYGYTF
v_gene: TRBV20-1; CDR3aa: CSARMGNGYTF
v_gene: TRBV20-1; CDR3aa: CSAETGLQAVGTQYF
v_gene: TRBV7-2; CDR3aa: CASSPWPRAGSPLHF
v_gene: TRBV30; CDR3aa: CAWSFTGGGYGYTF
v_gene: TRBV18; CDR3aa: CASSPQEGRNTEAFF
v_gene: TRBV6-6; CDR3aa: CASNPRGAGMTMQNEQFF
v_gene: TRBV18; CDR3aa: CASSPPGGGQQFF
v_gene: TRBV7-6; CDR3aa: CASSLRDNSYEQYF
v_gene: TRBV7-3; CDR3aa: CASSLTRERGNTGELFF
v_gene: TRBV7-2; CDR3aa: CASSLSRVVSYEQYF
v_gene: TRBV3-1; CDR3aa: CASSQVPGPTGELFF
v_gene: TRBV4-3; CDR3aa: CASSQGGTGQNIQYF
v_gene: TRBV20-1; CDR3aa: CSAQYRGFDQPQHF
v_gene: TRBV5-6; CDR3aa: CASSSSGGPPGTQYF
v_gene: TRBV4-2; CDR3aa: CASSQWAGEETQYF
v_gene: TRBV4-1; CDR3aa: CASSQGGGGGQPQHF
v_gene: TRBV2; CDR3aa: CASNRVTETQYF
v_gene: TRBV5-1; CDR3aa: CASSSSPGVDTEAFF